One and the same sample provided the 7 T cell receptor beta chains below, sequenced in a study of T cell changes during pregnancy in multiple sclerosis. Profiling relied on immunoSEQ multiplex PCR, and the TCRdb table lists in-frame clones only, not all of them. The data hold about 110,000 clones, with 92% observed a single time. Sequencing used peripheral blood, obtained in the third trimester of pregnancy. The receptors derive from a female donor in good health, enrolled as a control in a pregnancy study.

This chain joins TRBV15 and TRBJ2-3; TRBD2 matches 12 bases. CDR3 length equals 16 residues. With 4 bases clipped from V and 3 bases from J, the junction kept 5 bases outside the gene matches. The germline V gene encodes CDR1 LNHNV and CDR2 YYDKDF (reference sequence). The CDR3: CATSKPLAGGTDTQYF. DNA of the CDR3: TGTGCCACCAGCAAACCGCTAGCGGGGGGGACAGATACGCAGTATTTT.

The genes are TRBV9 and TRBJ1-2; D may be TRBD1 (6 bases). In germline, CDR1 is SGDLS, CDR2 YYNGEE. Trimming took 0 bases from V and 5 from J, leaving 8 bases between them. The CDR3 is 13 amino acids. The CDR3, as DNA: TGTGCCAGCAGCGTAGGAGGGACATATGGCTACACCTTC. Translating gives CASSVGGTYGYTF.

The CDR3 nucleotides are TGCGCCAGCAGCCAAGAGGTGACCAGCAGGTATGGCTACACCTTC. This gives the protein CASSQEVTSRYGYTF. The rearrangement uses TRBV4-3 and TRBJ1-2, with D uncertain. V dropped 0 bases and J dropped 5 bases, with 13 bases sitting between them. There are 15 residues in the CDR3. The germline V gene encodes CDR1 LGHNA and CDR2 YSLEER.

The chain recombines TRBV19 with TRBJ2-3, with 8 bases identical to TRBD2. Germline values: CDR1 LNHDA, CDR2 SQIVND (reference sequence). The CDR3 contains 13 residues. V shed 10 bases and J 1 base; nucleotides not matched to a gene: 4. CDR3 amino acids: CATSAGGTDTQYF. The CDR3 nucleotides are TGTGCCACCTCAGCGGGGGGCACAGATACGCAGTATTTT. The full variable domain, rest sourced from reference TRBV19 and TRBJ2-3, is DGGITQSPKYLFRKEGQNVTLSCEQNLNHDAMYWYRQDPGQGLRLIYYSQIVNDFQKGDIAEGYSVSREKKESFPLTVTSAQKNPTAFYLCATSAGGTDTQYFGPGTRLTVL.

The chain has TRBV19 and TRBJ1-1; D unclear. Trimming pared 3 bases from V and 1 base from J, leaving 6 bases between. The CDR3 is made up of 13 amino acids. In germline, CDR1 is LNHDA, CDR2 SQIVND (reference sequence). CDR3 DNA: TGTGCCAGTAGTATGAACAGGAACACTGAAGCTTTCTTT. Amino acid sequence: CASSMNRNTEAFF.

The CDR3 spells CASSQEGGGVGSDTQYF. CDR3 coding DNA: TGCGCCAGCAGCCAAGAAGGAGGGGGGGTTGGTTCAGATACGCAGTATTTT. This chain joins TRBV4-3 and TRBJ2-3; tentative D call: TRBD2 (7 bases). Between the trimmed V and J ends, which lost 0 bases and 4 bases, there was a span of 17 bases. The V gene's germline CDR1 is LGHNA and CDR2 YSLEER. The CDR3 spans 17 residues.

The chain has TRBV5-1 and TRBJ2-3; D is perhaps TRBD2 (6 bases). Trimming stripped 4 bases from V and 4 bases from J, with 16 bases between. Germline assignment: CDR1 SGHRS and CDR2 YFSETQ. There are 15 residues in the CDR3. The CDR3 DNA follows: TGCGCCAGCAGCAGCTCCGGGAGTCAGGCAGATACGCAGTATTTT. The encoded protein is CASSSSGSQADTQYF.